One and the same sample provided the 17 T cell receptor beta chains below, sequenced in a study of T cells in Graves' hyperthyroidism and ophthalmopathy (dated by TCRdb to about 2019). The library was obtained by multiplex PCR. The instrument was an Illumina HiSeq 2000. Amplification of TCR beta CDR3 regions was carried out from RNA transcripts. The first round of RT-PCR for the TCR CDR3 was performed with the HTBI primer set and the Qiagen OneStep RT-PCR kit. TCRdb trimmed public reads at Q25 via fastp, called clones via MiXCR and kept in-frame beta chains. Identical CDR3 proteins give one entry, which carries the most common genes and DNA. Present in this sample are under 350,000 distinct CDR3 sequences, 15% to 20% of which were seen just once. The ten largest clones take up around 58% of the sample. The sample consisted of blood. All receptors derive from a woman aged 60-75 years with Graves' ophthalmopathy.

The chain links TRBV5-4 to TRBJ2-1; either TRBD1 or TRBD2 may fit D (7 bases each). The CDR3 totals 15 residues. From germline, CDR1 is SGHNT and CDR2 YYREEE (reference sequence). V was cut by 6 bases and J by 5 bases, with 18 bases left in between. CDR3: CASTHQGGGHNEQFF. Written as DNA, the CDR3 is TGTGCCAGCACCCATCAGGGGGGGGGCCACAATGAGCAGTTCTTC.

The rearrangement links TRBV24-1 to TRBJ2-7, with unresolved D. V gave up 4 bases and J gave up 6 bases, with 9 bases separating them. In germline, CDR1 is KGHDR, CDR2 SFDVKD. CDR3 size: 12 residues. CDR3 loop: CATSDPLFEQYF. The CDR3 DNA reads TGTGCCACCAGTGACCCCCTCTTCGAGCAGTACTTC.

At least ten counts were recorded for this clonotype. This chain links TRBV6-8 with TRBJ2-5; D is ambiguous. Trimming pared 10 bases from V and 4 bases from J, leaving 16 bases between. In germline, CDR1 is MNHGY, CDR2 SAAAGT. The CDR3 is made up of 13 amino acids. Here the CDR3 reads CATRQEVRETQYF. As DNA, the CDR3 is TGTGCCACCAGGCAAGAGGTCCGAGAGACCCAGTACTTC.

This clonotype was detected many times. The J gene is TRBJ1-5, the V gene TRBV6-2 or TRBV6-3; no firm D call. Germline values: CDR1 MNHEY, CDR2 SVGEGT. V shed 4 bases and J shed 6 bases, with 10 bases lying between them. This CDR3 region has 13 residues. The CDR3 DNA is TGTGCCAGCAGTTCACTTGTGGCTCAGCCCCAGCATTTT. It codes for CASSSLVAQPQHF.

This clonotype showed up many times. V and J are TRBV4-2 and TRBJ2-7, with D perhaps TRBD1 (5 bases). This CDR3 has 14 amino acids. Germline CDR1 reads LGHNA; CDR2 reads YNFKEQ. V was clipped by 1 base and J by 6 bases, with 13 bases between them. As DNA, the CDR3 is TGTGCCAGCAGCCAAGTTCAGGGTCTGCGCGAGCAGTACTTC. It encodes CASSQVQGLREQYF.

This clonotype has a single count. J is TRBJ1-1 and V is TRBV14, with 8 bases aligning to TRBD1. CDR1 is SGHDN and CDR2 is FVKESK in the germline V gene. V shed 7 bases and J 7 bases; nucleotides not matched to a gene: 14. CDR3 length equals 15 residues. The CDR3 sequence: CASKLTTGGSDEAFF. CDR3 nucleotide sequence: TGTGCCAGCAAATTGACCACAGGGGGATCGGATGAAGCTTTCTTT.

This clonotype was seen ten or more times. The chain has TRBV7-2 and TRBJ2-1, with a tentative D call TRBD1 (5 bases). Germline loops: CDR1 SGHTA, CDR2 FQGNSA. Deletions cut 0 bases from V and 6 bases from J, with 6 bases between. This CDR3 comprises 13 residues. Here the CDR3 reads CASSLARGNEQFF. For the CDR3, the DNA is TGTGCCAGCAGCTTAGCTAGGGGCAATGAGCAGTTCTTC.

This clonotype was counted between two and nine times. The chain couples TRBV19 to TRBJ2-1, with D uncertain. The CDR3 has 15 residues. Germline values: CDR1 LNHDA, CDR2 SQIVND (reference sequence). V lost 6 bases and J 0 bases, leaving 12 bases between the germline ends. The CDR3 DNA follows: TGTGCCAGTAGGGAGACACACAGCTCCTACAATGAGCAGTTCTTC. Amino acid sequence: CASRETHSSYNEQFF.

This clonotype showed up just a few times. The chain combines TRBV4-3 with TRBJ2-1, with D hard to call. The CDR3 is 13 residues long. V was trimmed by 1 base and J by 3 bases, leaving 4 bases between them. CDR1 LGHNA and CDR2 YSLEER come from the germline V gene. The CDR3 DNA sequence: TGCGCCAGCAGCCAAGGAAACTACAATGAGCAGTTCTTC. This encodes CASSQGNYNEQFF.

This clonotype was counted many times. V usage is TRBV6-1 and J usage is TRBJ2-7, with a weak D call TRBD1 (6 bases). Germline V gives CDR1 MNHNS, CDR2 SASEGT. The CDR3 spans 15 residues. V was clipped by 6 bases and J by 7 bases, with 22 bases between them. The DNA of the CDR3 is TGTGCCAGCAGGCCGGGGTCAGGGGCGCTGAGGGAGCAGTACTTC. Its translation is CASRPGSGALREQYF.

This rearrangement joins TRBV11-2 to TRBJ1-1, with a possible D match to TRBD1 (6 bases). Looked up from germline, CDR1 is SGHAT and CDR2 is FQNNGV. This CDR3 comprises 15 residues. V gave up 5 bases and J gave up 1 base, with 14 bases separating them. In DNA, the CDR3 is TGTGCCAGCAGCCTAAGGACAGAGAGGAACACTGAAGCTTTCTTT. Protein: CASSLRTERNTEAFF.

This clonotype was recorded at least ten times. The rearrangement joins TRBV7-2 to TRBJ2-3, with 13 bases matching TRBD2. CDR1 is SGHTA, CDR2 FQGNSA, per germline. The V gene end was trimmed by 10 bases and the J gene end by 2 bases; junction bases not matched to a gene: 3. The CDR3 length is 14 residues. CDR3 residues: CAIGTSGNTDTQYF. CDR3 nucleotides: TGTGCCATCGGGACTAGCGGGAACACAGATACGCAGTATTTT.

This clonotype has at least ten counts. V gene TRBV18 combines with J gene TRBJ2-5; D uncertain. Trimming took off 0 bases at V and 0 bases at J, with 8 bases between the two ends. This CDR3 region has 15 residues. Germline V gene sequence: CDR1 KGHSH, CDR2 LQKENI. The CDR3 region is CASSPPTEYQETQYF. The CDR3 DNA reads as TGTGCCAGCTCACCACCGACGGAGTACCAAGAGACCCAGTACTTC.

In its sample, this clonotype was seen a few times. The chain links TRBV10-3 to TRBJ2-1; TRBD2 matches 15 bases. The CDR3 is 16 amino acids. J lost 5 bases, V lost 3 bases, and 2 bases had no gene match. The germline CDR1 and CDR2 sequences are ENHRY and SYGVKD. CDR3 residues: CAISDRTSGRDNEQFF. CDR3 nucleotides: TGTGCCATCAGTGATCGGACTAGCGGGAGGGACAATGAGCAGTTCTTC.

This clonotype was seen repeatedly, ten times or more. The CDR3: CASSYVTDSNQPQHF. For the CDR3, the DNA is TGTGCCAGCAGTTACGTTACGGATAGCAATCAGCCCCAGCATTTT. The V and J genes are TRBV6-2 or TRBV6-3 and TRBJ1-5; no firm D call. V lost 2 bases and J 0 bases, leaving 8 bases between the germline ends. CDR1 is MNHEY and CDR2 is SVGEGT in the germline V gene. This CDR3 is 15 amino acids long.

This clonotype has a count of ten or more. The V and J genes are TRBV13 and TRBJ1-2; D gene ambiguous. The CDR3 is 12 amino acids. V was trimmed by 7 bases and J by 5 bases, leaving 11 bases between them. Germline V gives CDR1 PRHDT, CDR2 FYEKMQ (reference sequence). In DNA form, the CDR3 reads TGTGCCAGCACCATATTGGGATATGGCTACACCTTC. Its translation is CASTILGYGYTF.

In this sample, this clonotype turned up many times. This sequence joins TRBV7-9 and TRBJ2-5, with no clear D. This CDR3 contains 14 residues. Germline V gene data show CDR1 as SEHNR and CDR2 as FQNEAQ (reference sequence). Trimming left V 2 bases short and J 5 bases short, with 12 bases between. CDR3 in amino acids: CASSLPGVGETQYF. In DNA form, the CDR3 reads TGTGCCAGCAGCTTACCTGGGGTGGGGGAGACCCAGTACTTC.